The sequence of this T cell receptor beta chain was determined in a study of blood T cell repertoires in COVID-19. Overall study context: Researchers got acute and convalescent COVID-19 samples from the United States, Italy and Spain. PBMCs, B-cell-depleted T cells, or T cells were the source of the cDNA or gDNA that made up the material.

Under the authors' procedure: Reference gene primer amplification in the assay estimated nucleated cell counts. The table came from immunoSEQ multiplex PCR; TCRdb's copy has only in-frame clones and leaves some out. V, J and clone size were drawn from that table, and D and trimming were deduced from the DNA. Among about 250,000 clones listed, roughly 91% were seen once. The CDR3 consists of 16 residues. Germline V gene lookup returns CDR1 MNHEY and CDR2 SVGAGI. Trimming took 0 bases from V and 9 from J, leaving 17 bases between them. This TCR was recovered from a man younger than 40 with acute or convalescent COVID-19. Sequencing was carried out using peripheral blood. This chain links TRBV6-5 with TRBJ2-2; possibly TRBD1 for D (6 bases). The CDR3 region has the DNA TGTGCCAGCAGTTACTCGTTGCCACAGGGACCCCGGGAGCTGTTTTTT. Protein sequence: CASSYSLPQGPRELFF.